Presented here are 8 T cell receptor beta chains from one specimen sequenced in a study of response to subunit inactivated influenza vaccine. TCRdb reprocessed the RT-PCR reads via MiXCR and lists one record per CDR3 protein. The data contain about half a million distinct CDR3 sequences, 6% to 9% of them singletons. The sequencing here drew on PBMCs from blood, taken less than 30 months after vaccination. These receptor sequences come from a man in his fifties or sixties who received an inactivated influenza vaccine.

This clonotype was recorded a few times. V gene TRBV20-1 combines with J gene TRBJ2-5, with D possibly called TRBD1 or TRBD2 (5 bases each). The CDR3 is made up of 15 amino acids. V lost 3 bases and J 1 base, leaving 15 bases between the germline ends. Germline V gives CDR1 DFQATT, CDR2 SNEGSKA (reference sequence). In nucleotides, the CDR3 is TGCAGTGCTAGGATCTCCTGGGGGACCCAAGAGACCCAGTACTTC. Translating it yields CSARISWGTQETQYF.

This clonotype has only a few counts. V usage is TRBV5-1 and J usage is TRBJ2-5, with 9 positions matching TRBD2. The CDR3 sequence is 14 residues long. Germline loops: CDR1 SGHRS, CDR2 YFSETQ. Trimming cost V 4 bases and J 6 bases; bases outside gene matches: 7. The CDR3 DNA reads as TGCGCCAGCAGCCCGGGACTAGCTAGGAAGACCCAGTACTTC. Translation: CASSPGLARKTQYF. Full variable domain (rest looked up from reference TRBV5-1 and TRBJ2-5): KAGVTQTPRYLIKTRGQQVTLSCSPISGHRSVSWYQQTPGQGLQFLFEYFSETQRNKGNFPGRFSGRQFSNSRSEMNVSTLELGDSALYLCASSPGLARKTQYFGPGTRLLVL.

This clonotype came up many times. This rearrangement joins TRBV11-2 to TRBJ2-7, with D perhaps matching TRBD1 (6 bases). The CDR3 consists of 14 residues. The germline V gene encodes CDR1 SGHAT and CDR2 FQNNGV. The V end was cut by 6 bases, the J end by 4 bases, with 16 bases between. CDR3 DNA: TGTGCCAGCAGTAAATGGGACAATGGATACGAGCAGTACTTC. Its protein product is CASSKWDNGYEQYF.

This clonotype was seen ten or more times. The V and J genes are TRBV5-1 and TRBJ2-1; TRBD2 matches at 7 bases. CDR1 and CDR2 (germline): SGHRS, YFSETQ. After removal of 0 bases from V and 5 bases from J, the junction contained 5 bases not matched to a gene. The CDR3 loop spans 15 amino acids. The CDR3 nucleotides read TGCGCCAGCAGCTTGGTGAGCGGGAACCACAATGAGCAGTTCTTC. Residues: CASSLVSGNHNEQFF.

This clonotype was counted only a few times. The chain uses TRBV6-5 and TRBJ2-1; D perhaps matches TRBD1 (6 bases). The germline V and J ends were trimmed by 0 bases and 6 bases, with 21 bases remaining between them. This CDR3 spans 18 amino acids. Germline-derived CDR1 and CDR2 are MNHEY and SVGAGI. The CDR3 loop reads CASSYSPRQATPGNEQFF. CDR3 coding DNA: TGTGCCAGCAGTTACTCGCCCCGACAGGCGACGCCCGGCAATGAGCAGTTCTTC.

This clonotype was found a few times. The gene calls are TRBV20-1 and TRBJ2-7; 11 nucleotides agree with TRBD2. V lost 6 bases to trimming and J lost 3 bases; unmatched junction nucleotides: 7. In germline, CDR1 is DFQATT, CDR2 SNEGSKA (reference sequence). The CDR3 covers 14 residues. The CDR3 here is CSAEGLAGDYEQYF. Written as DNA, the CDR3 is TGCAGTGCCGAAGGACTAGCGGGTGACTACGAGCAGTACTTC.

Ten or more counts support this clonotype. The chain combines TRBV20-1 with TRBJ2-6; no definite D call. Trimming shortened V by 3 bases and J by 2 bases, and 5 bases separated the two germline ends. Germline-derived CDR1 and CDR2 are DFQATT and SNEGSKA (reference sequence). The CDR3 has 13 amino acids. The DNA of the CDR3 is TGCAGTGCTAGCAGTACTGGGGCCAACGTCCTGACTTTC. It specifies CSASSTGANVLTF.

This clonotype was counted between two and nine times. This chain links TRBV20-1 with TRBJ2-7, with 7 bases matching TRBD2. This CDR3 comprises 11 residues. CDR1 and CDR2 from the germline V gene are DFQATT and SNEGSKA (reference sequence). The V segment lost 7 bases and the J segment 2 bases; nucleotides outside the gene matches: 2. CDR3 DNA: TGCAGTGGCGGGGGTCCCTACGAGCAGTACTTC. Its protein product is CSGGGPYEQYF.